The 12 T cell receptor beta chains given below trace back to one sample, sequenced in a study of T cells in Graves' hyperthyroidism and ophthalmopathy (dated by TCRdb to the late 2010s). Receptor libraries were prepared by multiplex PCR. The reads were generated on an Illumina HiSeq 2000. The TCR beta CDR3 regions were amplified from RNA transcripts. The first round of RT-PCR for the TCR CDR3 was performed with the HTBI primer set and the Qiagen OneStep RT-PCR kit. Using fastp at Q25 and MiXCR, TCRdb reprocessed the public reads and kept productive beta chains. All rows with the same CDR3 protein become a single entry with the most common DNA and genes. This sample comprises about 350,000 distinct CDR3 sequences, roughly 15% of them detected only once. Roughly 20% of the sample is in the top ten clones. Sequencing was carried out using blood. These receptors were taken from a woman aged 55-75 years with Graves' ophthalmopathy.

This clonotype was seen many times. The V call is TRBV12-3 or TRBV12-4, the J call TRBJ1-2; weak D call: TRBD1 (5 bases). This CDR3 is 15 amino acids long. V was trimmed by 6 bases and J by 3 bases, leaving 17 bases between them. Here the CDR3 reads CASRPGLQADYGYTF. In DNA, the CDR3 is TGTGCCAGCAGGCCGGGACTACAGGCTGACTATGGCTACACCTTC.

V usage is TRBV3-1 and J usage is TRBJ1-3; D unresolved. The CDR3 is 18 residues long. The germline V gene has CDR1 LGHDT and CDR2 YNNKEL (reference sequence). The V end was cut by 0 bases, the J end by 0 bases, with 15 bases between. DNA of the CDR3: TGTGCCAGCAGCCAAGAGAACATCTGGGAGCACTCTGGAAACACCATATATTTT. Translating gives CASSQENIWEHSGNTIYF.

The rearrangement joins TRBV3-1 to TRBJ1-2; D might be TRBD1 (5 bases). In germline, CDR1 is LGHDT, CDR2 YNNKEL (reference sequence). The germline V and J ends were trimmed by 0 bases and 9 bases, with 17 bases remaining between them. The CDR3 has 15 residues. CDR3: CASSQDRDGAGSYTF. CDR3 in DNA: TGTGCCAGCAGCCAAGATAGGGACGGGGCGGGGAGCTACACCTTC.

This clonotype appeared once. The gene calls are TRBV10-3 and TRBJ2-5; 9 bases agree with TRBD2. CDR3 length: 13 amino acids. The V gene end was trimmed by 3 bases and the J gene end by 5 bases; junction bases not matched to a gene: 1. CDR1 is ENHRY and CDR2 is SYGVKD in the germline V gene. The CDR3 is CAISDSGSETQYF. Here the CDR3 DNA reads TGTGCCATCAGTGATAGCGGGAGTGAGACCCAGTACTTC.

This clonotype came up many times. V gene TRBV3-1 combines with J gene TRBJ2-3, with unresolved D. V was clipped by 4 bases and J by 0 bases, with 8 bases between them. The germline gives CDR1 LGHDT, CDR2 YNNKEL (reference sequence). The CDR3 sequence is 14 residues long. The DNA of the CDR3 is TGTGCCAGCAGCCCGGCGGCTAGCACAGATACGCAGTATTTT. Residues: CASSPAASTDTQYF.

The chain combines TRBV19 with TRBJ2-5; 8 bases map to TRBD2. With V trimmed by 4 bases and J by 9 bases, 7 bases remained unmatched. CDR3 length: 13 amino acids. CDR1 LNHDA and CDR2 SQIVND come from the germline V gene (reference sequence). The CDR3, as DNA: TGTGCCAGTAGTACGGGACTAGAAGGGGCCCAGTACTTC. Protein sequence: CASSTGLEGAQYF.

This clonotype came up many times. The rearrangement links TRBV28 to TRBJ2-7; 9 bases are a match to TRBD2. Germline CDR1 is MDHEN and CDR2 is SYDVKM. After removal of 6 bases from V and 1 base from J, the junction contained 7 bases not matched to a gene. The CDR3 extends over 15 amino acids. The CDR3 DNA is TGTGCCAGCAGCCTAGCGGGATCCCGTTCCTACGAGCAGTACTTC. It is translated as CASSLAGSRSYEQYF.

This clonotype was counted only a few times. This chain links TRBV20-1 with TRBJ2-5, with D perhaps TRBD2 (6 bases). The germline CDR1 and CDR2 sequences are DFQATT and SNEGSKA (reference sequence). This CDR3 is 15 amino acids long. V lost 6 bases to trimming and J lost 1 base, with 18 bases between them. CDR3 DNA sequence: TGCAGTGCCTGGGCGGGGCTTGTGGGCCAAGAGACCCAGTACTTC. Protein product: CSAWAGLVGQETQYF.

In its sample, this clonotype was seen a few times. The chain combines TRBV9 with TRBJ2-7, with TRBD1 matching over 11 bases. The length of the CDR3 is 14 residues. Trimming took 0 bases from V and 6 from J; bases not matched to a gene: 2. The V gene's germline CDR1 is SGDLS and CDR2 YYNGEE. CDR3 in amino acids: CASSVGGQGAEQYF. Here the CDR3 DNA reads TGTGCCAGCAGCGTAGGTGGACAGGGGGCCGAGCAGTACTTC.

The chain couples TRBV10-3 to TRBJ2-6; D ambiguous. Trimming removed 5 bases at V and 0 bases at J, with 11 bases between. The CDR3 covers 16 residues. Germline V gene sequence: CDR1 ENHRY, CDR2 SYGVKD. CDR3 in amino acids: CAISYGPVSGANVLTF. The CDR3 DNA follows: TGTGCCATCAGTTACGGACCGGTCTCTGGGGCCAACGTCCTGACTTTC.

The chain recombines TRBV28 with TRBJ2-4; 9 bases are a match to TRBD1. The CDR3 has 13 residues. Germline V gene data show CDR1 as MDHEN and CDR2 as SYDVKM. V gave up 6 bases and J gave up 7 bases; unmatched junction bases: 4. CDR3 protein: CASRKQGANIQYF. CDR3 DNA: TGTGCCAGCAGGAAACAGGGGGCGAACATTCAGTACTTC.

The chain combines TRBV5-1 with TRBJ2-7; D is perhaps TRBD2 (6 bases). The germline V gene has CDR1 SGHRS and CDR2 YFSETQ. Trimming left V 1 base short and J 4 bases short, with 9 bases between. This CDR3 has 13 amino acids. The CDR3 loop reads CASSLTSRYEQYF. As DNA, the CDR3 is TGCGCCAGCAGCTTGACTAGCAGGTACGAGCAGTACTTC. The entire variable domain, with the rest obtained from reference TRBV5-1 and TRBJ2-7, is as follows: KAGVTQTPRYLIKTRGQQVTLSCSPISGHRSVSWYQQTPGQGLQFLFEYFSETQRNKGNFPGRFSGRQFSNSRSEMNVSTLELGDSALYLCASSLTSRYEQYFGPGTRLTVT.